Presented here are 23 T cell receptor beta chains from one specimen sequenced in a study of OX40 agonist ivuxolimab in advanced cancers. The method was immunoSEQ multiplex PCR; TCRdb's version includes in-frame clones alone and lacks a portion of them. The sample lists roughly 120,000 clones, 75% to 90% occurring once. The source material was CD4+ or CD8+ T cells sorted from blood, sampled in a trial of the OX40 agonist ivuxolimab. Source of these receptors: an adult with an advanced solid tumor such as melanoma, head and neck, liver or kidney cancer.

The chain combines TRBV18 with TRBJ1-4, with D unclear. This CDR3 region has 14 residues. The germline V and J ends were trimmed by 4 bases and 4 bases, with 10 bases remaining between them. Germline V gene data show CDR1 as KGHSH and CDR2 as LQKENI. Here the CDR3 reads CASSLPGINEKLFF. The CDR3 DNA is TGTGCCAGCTCACTGCCAGGTATTAATGAAAAACTGTTTTTT.

CDR3 protein: CASSYRDSSYEQYF. DNA of the CDR3: TGTGCCAGCAGCTACCGGGACAGCTCCTACGAGCAGTACTTC. The chain has TRBV7-8 and TRBJ2-7, with TRBD1 matching over 7 bases. Germline CDR1 SGHVS, CDR2 FQNEAQ. After removal of 4 bases from V and 0 bases from J, the junction contained 3 bases not matched to a gene. The CDR3 consists of 14 residues.

V usage is TRBV9 and J usage is TRBJ2-6, with D perhaps TRBD2 (7 bases). Deletions cut 4 bases from V and 2 bases from J, with 16 bases between. The CDR3 extends over 17 amino acids. Germline CDR1 and CDR2: SGDLS and YYNGEE. The CDR3 DNA reads as TGTGCCAGCAGCCCGACTGGGGGGGCCGCTGGGGCCAACGTCCTGACTTTC. Protein sequence: CASSPTGGAAGANVLTF. The variable domain in full, completed from reference TRBV9 and TRBJ2-6, reads DSGVTQTPKHLITATGQRVTLRCSPRSGDLSVYWYQQSLDQGLQFLIQYYNGEERAKGNILERFSAQQFPDLHSELNLSSLELGDSALYFCASSPTGGAAGANVLTFGAGSRLTVL.

The chain employs TRBV6-5 and TRBJ1-1; 7 positions agree with TRBD1. This CDR3 spans 16 amino acids. The junction had 13 bases not matched to a gene; V was cut back by 4 bases and J by 5 bases. Germline V gene lookup returns CDR1 MNHEY and CDR2 SVGAGI. In DNA, the CDR3 is TGTGCCAGCAGTTCGAGATTTGACAGGGTGGGGACTGAAGCTTTCTTT. This translates into CASSSRFDRVGTEAFF.

CDR3 loop: CASSISTANTEAFF. CDR3 nucleotide sequence: TGTGCCAGTAGTATCAGTACAGCAAACACTGAAGCTTTCTTT. The chain combines TRBV19 with TRBJ1-1, with D hard to call. The ends were cut back, 3 bases at V and 2 bases at J, with 10 bases in the middle. Germline CDR1 reads LNHDA; CDR2 reads SQIVND (reference sequence). The CDR3 spans 14 residues.

V is TRBV11-2 and J is TRBJ1-1; 8 nucleotides line up with TRBD1. This CDR3 is 15 amino acids long. Per the germline V gene, CDR1 is SGHAT and CDR2 is FQNNGV. V lost 4 bases, J lost 5 bases, and 9 bases stayed unmatched. Here the CDR3 reads CASSSLETGVTEAFF. The CDR3 nucleotides are TGTGCCAGCAGCTCCCTGGAGACAGGGGTGACTGAAGCTTTCTTT.

This sequence joins TRBV28 and TRBJ2-1; TRBD2 matches 7 bases. The CDR3 sequence is 17 residues long. Unmatched junction bases numbered 20, after V lost 6 bases and J lost 9 bases. Germline-derived CDR1 and CDR2 are MDHEN and SYDVKM. The DNA for the CDR3 is TGTGCCAGCAGCCTCGCGGGCGGGGGAGGCCGACGAGCTGAGCAGTTCTTC. It translates to CASSLAGGGGRRAEQFF.

The J gene is TRBJ1-5, the V gene TRBV21-1; the table gives TRBD1 as D, unverified against the DNA. TRBV21-1 is termed a pseudogene. CDR3 length: 19 residues. The CDR3 DNA sequence: TGTGCCAGCAGCAACTTCCGAACAGGGCCAAGGGTTCTTAATCAGCCCCAGCATTTT. It codes for CASSNFRTGPRVLNQPQHF.

The rearrangement joins TRBV5-1 to TRBJ1-4; D not resolved. CDR3 length: 13 amino acids. Trimming cost V 7 bases and J 0 bases, with 7 bases left between them. From germline, CDR1 is SGHRS and CDR2 YFSETQ. CDR3 region: CASLDATNEKLFF. The CDR3 DNA reads TGCGCCAGCCTAGATGCAACTAATGAAAAACTGTTTTTT.

The CDR3 loop reads CASSLVASGANVLTF. The CDR3 region has the DNA TGTGCCAGCAGCTTGGTGGCCTCTGGGGCCAACGTCCTGACTTTC. The chain combines TRBV5-6 with TRBJ2-6; D is unresolved. CDR1 is SGHDT and CDR2 is YYEEEE in the germline V gene. V dropped 0 bases and J dropped 0 bases, with 4 bases sitting between them. This CDR3 is built from 15 residues.

The chain uses TRBV6-5 and TRBJ1-2, with D uncertain. The germline CDR1 and CDR2 sequences are MNHEY and SVGAGI. The CDR3 length is 13 residues. Trimming cost V 0 bases and J 8 bases, with 10 bases left between them. The CDR3 coding sequence is TGTGCCAGCAGTTACTCTGAGCGGATGGGCTACACCTTC. Translated, it gives CASSYSERMGYTF.

The chain couples TRBV6-1 to TRBJ2-3, with D maybe TRBD2 (7 bases). Trimming shortened V by 10 bases and J by 2 bases, and 16 bases separated the two germline ends. Germline values: CDR1 MNHNS, CDR2 SASEGT. The CDR3 is 14 amino acids. The CDR3 protein is CATPGGPVTDTQYF. As DNA, the CDR3 is TGTGCCACCCCCGGGGGGCCAGTCACAGATACGCAGTATTTT.

The CDR3 DNA sequence: TGCGCCAGCAGTCAATCGGCGGGACGTTGGTACGAGCAGTACTTC. It yields the protein CASSQSAGRWYEQYF. The chain recombines TRBV23-1 with TRBJ2-7; D is possibly TRBD2 (6 bases). TRBV23-1 qualifies as an ORF whose function is uncertain. The CDR3 extends over 15 amino acids. The V and J ends lost 0 bases and 4 bases respectively, with 13 bases between them.

This rearrangement joins TRBV28 to TRBJ1-2; D unclear. CDR1 and CDR2 from the germline V gene are MDHEN and SYDVKM. The CDR3 has 14 residues. V was pared by 4 bases and J by 8 bases, with 17 bases between. The CDR3 bases are TGTGCCAGCAGTTCCGGAGGGAGTGCGGGGGGCTACACCTTC. Translation: CASSSGGSAGGYTF.

This chain connects TRBV7-2 to TRBJ2-7; D tentatively reads TRBD1 or TRBD2 (5 bases each). Deletions cut 5 bases from V and 1 base from J, with 9 bases between. Germline V gene sequence: CDR1 SGHTA, CDR2 FQGNSA. This CDR3 has 13 amino acids. CDR3 residues: CASSLGESYEQYF. CDR3 coding DNA: TGTGCCAGCAGCCTGGGGGAATCCTACGAGCAGTACTTC.

V gene TRBV6-6 combines with J gene TRBJ2-2, with 8 bases aligning to TRBD2. With V trimmed by 7 bases and J by 6 bases, 10 bases remained unmatched. The CDR3 has 15 residues. Germline V gives CDR1 MNHNY, CDR2 SVGAGI (reference sequence). The CDR3 DNA sequence: TGTGCCAGCATCAGCGGGGGACGCGTGGCCGGGGAGCTGTTTTTT. This gives the protein CASISGGRVAGELFF.

V is TRBV6-6 and J is TRBJ1-5, with TRBD1 matching 9 bases. The V and J ends lost 7 bases and 4 bases, in that order; junction bases with no gene match: 5. This CDR3 comprises 14 residues. Germline assignment: CDR1 MNHNY and CDR2 SVGAGI (reference sequence). CDR3 loop: CASTHGTGNQPQHF. In DNA, the CDR3 is TGTGCCAGCACACACGGGACAGGGAATCAGCCCCAGCATTTT.

The rearrangement joins TRBV13 to TRBJ2-7, with 7 bases matching TRBD1. V lost 2 bases, J lost 3 bases, and 10 bases stayed unmatched. The CDR3 is made up of 16 amino acids. CDR1 and CDR2 from the germline V gene are PRHDT and FYEKMQ (reference sequence). CDR3 residues: CASSLRTGTASYEQYF. The CDR3 DNA reads as TGTGCCAGCAGCTTAAGGACCGGGACAGCCAGCTACGAGCAGTACTTC.

The V gene is TRBV4-1, the J gene TRBJ2-7; D gene uncertain. The germline V gene encodes CDR1 MGHRA and CDR2 YSYEKL. Trimming stripped 8 bases from V and 6 bases from J, with 14 bases between. The CDR3 runs to 12 residues. CDR3 DNA sequence: TGCGCCAGCTCCCGTTCAGGTTTCGAGCAGTACTTC. The encoded protein is CASSRSGFEQYF.

The CDR3 sequence is CATSTQPGQNNQPQHF. In DNA form, the CDR3 reads TGTGCCACCAGCACCCAGCCGGGACAGAACAATCAGCCCCAGCATTTT. This chain uses TRBV15 with TRBJ1-5, with 7 positions matching TRBD1. The junction had 9 bases not matched to a gene; V was cut back by 4 bases and J by 3 bases. The CDR3 is made up of 16 amino acids. Germline V gene lookup returns CDR1 LNHNV and CDR2 YYDKDF (reference sequence).

The V call is TRBV21-1, the J call TRBJ1-3. TRBV21-1 is a pseudogene locus. The CDR3 spans 15 residues. The CDR3 DNA is TGTGCCTTAGAGATCTCCCGGAGCTCTGGAAACACCATATATTTT. Translated: CALEISRSSGNTIYF.

The V and J genes are TRBV27 and TRBJ1-5, with D tentatively TRBD1 (6 bases). This CDR3 is built from 16 residues. Germline V CDR1 and CDR2: MNHEY, SMNVEV (reference sequence). V lost 0 bases and J 3 bases, leaving 12 bases between the germline ends. In nucleotides, the CDR3 is TGTGCCAGCAGTTTATCGAAGGACAGATTCAATCAGCCCCAGCATTTT. Protein: CASSLSKDRFNQPQHF.

This chain links TRBV6-1 with TRBJ2-7; D is unclear. This CDR3 comprises 14 residues. CDR1 and CDR2 from the germline V gene are MNHNS and SASEGT. With 5 bases removed from V and 2 bases from J, the gap between germline ends came to 13 bases. CDR3 sequence reads: CASSIPRAAYEQYF. CDR3 sequence (DNA): TGTGCCAGCAGTATACCCCGGGCCGCCTACGAGCAGTACTTC.